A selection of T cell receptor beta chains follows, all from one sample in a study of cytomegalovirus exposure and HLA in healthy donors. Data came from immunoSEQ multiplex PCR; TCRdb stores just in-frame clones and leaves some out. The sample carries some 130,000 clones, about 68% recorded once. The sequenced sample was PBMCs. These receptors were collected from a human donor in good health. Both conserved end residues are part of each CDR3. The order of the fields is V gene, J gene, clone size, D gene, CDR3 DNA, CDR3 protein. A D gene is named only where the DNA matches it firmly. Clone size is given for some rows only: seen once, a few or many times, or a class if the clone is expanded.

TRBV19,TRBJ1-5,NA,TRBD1,TGTGCCAGTCTCCCCCGGGACAGTCTCCCATTCCGCAATCAGCCCCAGCATTTT,CASLPRDSLPFRNQPQHF
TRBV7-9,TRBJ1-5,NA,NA,TGTGCCAGCAGCTTCTCCGGGGGAGGCAATCAGCCCCAGCATTTT,CASSFSGGGNQPQHF
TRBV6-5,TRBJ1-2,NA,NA,TGTGCCAGCGCCCAGACAGTTAACTATGGCTACACCTTC,CASAQTVNYGYTF
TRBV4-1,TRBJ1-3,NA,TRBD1,TGCGCCAGCAGCCGATTAGACAGGGGGACTCTTGGAAACACCATATATTTT,CASSRLDRGTLGNTIYF
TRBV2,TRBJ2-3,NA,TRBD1,TGTGCCAGCAGTGCGAGGGACAGGGGGCGACGCACAGATACGCAGTATTTT,CASSARDRGRRTDTQYF
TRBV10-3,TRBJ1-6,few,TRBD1,TGTGCCATCAGTGAGTCAAGGGGGCGCCTTAATTCACCCCTCCACTTT,CAISESRGRLNSPLHF
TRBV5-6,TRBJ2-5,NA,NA,TGTGCCAGCAGGTATCGAGAGGGCCGGGAGACCCAGTACTTC,CASRYREGRETQYF
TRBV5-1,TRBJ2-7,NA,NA,TGCGCCAGCAGCTTAAATAATCCAGGGAACGAGCAGTACTTC,CASSLNNPGNEQYF
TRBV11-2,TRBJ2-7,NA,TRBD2,TGTGCCAGCAGCTTACGCGACGGGGTAGCGGGAACCTACGAGCAGTACTTC,CASSLRDGVAGTYEQYF
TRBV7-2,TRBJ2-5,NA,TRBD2,TGTGCCAGCAGTAGCGGGGCCCGTGGGACCCAGTACTTC,CASSSGARGTQYF
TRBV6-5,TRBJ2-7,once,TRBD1,TGTGCCAGCCGGACAGGGGGCGCAGCCTACGAGCAGTACTTC,CASRTGGAAYEQYF
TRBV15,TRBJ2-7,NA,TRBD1,TGTGCCACCAGTCGCGACAGGGGCTCGGGGAAATACGAGCAGTACTTC,CATSRDRGSGKYEQYF
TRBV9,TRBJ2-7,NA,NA,TGTGCCAGCAGCGTAGGGGGGCAGCCCTACGAGCAGTACTTC,CASSVGGQPYEQYF
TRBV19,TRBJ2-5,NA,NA,TGTGCCAGTAGTAGAAGAAGGGAGGAGACCCAGTACTTC,CASSRRREETQYF
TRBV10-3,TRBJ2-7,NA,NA,TGTGCCATCAGTTCGGAGGAAAGCTCCTACGAGCAGTACTTC,CAISSEESSYEQYF
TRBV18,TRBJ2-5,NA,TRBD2,TGTGCCAGCTCACCGCCGGGACTAGCGAAACAAGAGACCCAGTACTTC,CASSPPGLAKQETQYF
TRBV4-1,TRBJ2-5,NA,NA,TGCGCCAGCAGCCCTCAGGGGGAGACCCAGTACTTC,CASSPQGETQYF